The 30 T cell receptor beta chains listed next were all sequenced from one sample in a study of blood T cell repertoires in COVID-19. Clones were read by immunoSEQ multiplex PCR, and TCRdb kept only the in-frame ones, dropping some. Altogether approximately 290,000 clones are present, approximately 91% being singletons, with the ten largest covering approximately 2%. Sequenced: peripheral blood. The receptors originated from a woman aged 25 to 39 with COVID-19, enrolled during active disease.

The rearrangement links TRBV12-3 or TRBV12-4 to TRBJ1-2, with D possibly TRBD1 on 5 matching bases. The CDR3 runs to 12 residues. V shed 5 bases and J shed 8 bases, with 12 bases lying between them. The CDR3 nucleotides are TGTGCCAGCAGTGTCAGGGTAGGAGGCTACACCTTC. Its translation is CASSVRVGGYTF.

CDR3 coding DNA: TGTGCCAGCAGCCACGGACTAGCGGGAGTCACAGATACGCAGTATTTT. Translated: CASSHGLAGVTDTQYF. The V call is TRBV7-9, the J call TRBJ2-3, with 13 positions matching TRBD2. The J segment lost 2 bases and the V segment lost 5 bases, leaving 4 bases of the junction unmatched. CDR3 length: 16 amino acids. CDR1 is SEHNR, CDR2 FQNEAQ, per germline (reference sequence).

This rearrangement joins TRBV6-5 to TRBJ2-3; the match to TRBD2 covers 8 bases. This CDR3 contains 14 residues. Germline V gene sequence: CDR1 MNHEY, CDR2 SVGAGI. After removal of 5 bases from V and 0 bases from J, the junction contained 1 base not matched to a gene. This CDR3 reads CASSRLASTDTQYF. The DNA for the CDR3 is TGTGCCAGCAGTCGACTAGCGAGCACAGATACGCAGTATTTT.

J is TRBJ2-1 and V is TRBV19; D is ambiguous. V lost 3 bases to trimming and J lost 0 bases, with 9 bases between them. The CDR3 has 15 amino acids. Germline CDR1 reads LNHDA; CDR2 reads SQIVND (reference sequence). CDR3 region: CASSMPGTSYNEQFF. As DNA, the CDR3 is TGTGCCAGTAGTATGCCAGGAACCTCCTACAATGAGCAGTTCTTC.

The rearrangement joins TRBV24-1 to TRBJ2-7; 12 bases are shared with TRBD1. The CDR3 sequence is 14 residues long. CDR1 and CDR2 from the germline V gene are KGHDR and SFDVKD. The V gene end was trimmed by 2 bases and the J gene end by 5 bases; junction bases not matched to a gene: 0. The CDR3 coding sequence is TGTGCCACCAGTGATTGGGACAGGGGGCACGAGCAGTACTTC. This gives the protein CATSDWDRGHEQYF.

J is TRBJ2-1 and V is TRBV24-1, with 11 bases that match TRBD2. Germline V gives CDR1 KGHDR, CDR2 SFDVKD. Germline trimming cut 3 bases from V and 5 bases from J; bases unmatched to any gene: 5. The CDR3 spans 16 residues. CDR3 nucleotides: TGTGCCACCAGTGATCCCACTAGCGGGAGAAACAATGAGCAGTTCTTC. This gives the protein CATSDPTSGRNNEQFF.

This clone was detected only once. This sequence joins TRBV5-1 and TRBJ2-7; TRBD2 matches at 11 bases. Trimming took 2 bases from V and 3 from J; bases not matched to a gene: 4. This CDR3 is 15 amino acids long. The V gene's germline CDR1 is SGHRS and CDR2 YFSETQ. CDR3 nucleotide sequence: TGCGCCAGCAGCTTCTCTAGCGGGGGGAGCTACGAGCAGTACTTC. Amino acids: CASSFSSGGSYEQYF.

This clone was counted a few times. The chain is built from TRBV6-4 and TRBJ2-1; TRBD1 aligns across 7 bases. In germline, CDR1 is MRHNA, CDR2 SNTAGT. The CDR3 consists of 16 residues. V shed 6 bases and J 1 base; nucleotides not matched to a gene: 9. The DNA of the CDR3 is TGTGCCAGCAGCCCGACAGGGATGGGTTCCTACAATGAGCAGTTCTTC. Encoded protein: CASSPTGMGSYNEQFF.

V usage is TRBV3-1 (or the pseudogene TRBV3-2) and J usage is TRBJ2-7, with D unclear. V was clipped by 2 bases and J by 5 bases, with 7 bases between them. The CDR3 loop spans 12 amino acids. The V gene's germline CDR1 is LGHDT and CDR2 YNNKEL (reference sequence). This CDR3 is CASSQRSHEQYF. In DNA form, the CDR3 reads TGTGCCAGCAGCCAACGGTCCCACGAGCAGTACTTC.

CDR3 coding DNA: TGTGCCAGCAGTTCAGCGGTCGTTAACTATGGCTACACCTTC. Its protein is CASSSAVVNYGYTF. The chain uses TRBV28 and TRBJ1-2; D is uncertain. The CDR3 loop spans 14 amino acids. Trimming removed 4 bases from V and 1 base from J, with 10 bases in between. The germline gives CDR1 MDHEN, CDR2 SYDVKM.

V and J are TRBV5-1 and TRBJ1-4; maybe TRBD1 (5 bases). From germline, CDR1 is SGHRS and CDR2 YFSETQ. This CDR3 contains 16 residues. Trimming removed 0 bases at V and 0 bases at J, with 9 bases between. The CDR3 is CASSLEQDATNEKLFF. As DNA, the CDR3 is TGCGCCAGCAGCTTGGAACAGGATGCAACTAATGAAAAACTGTTTTTT.

V is TRBV5-4 and J is TRBJ2-7; 9 bases fit TRBD2. The CDR3 is 15 residues long. J lost 1 base, V lost 2 bases, and 4 bases had no gene match. The V gene's germline CDR1 is SGHNT and CDR2 YYREEE (reference sequence). CDR3 nucleotides: TGTGCCAGCAGCTTAGCGGGAGGATTGTCCTACGAGCAGTACTTC. The encoded protein is CASSLAGGLSYEQYF.

This rearrangement joins TRBV7-9 to TRBJ1-4; tentative D call: TRBD1 (6 bases). The length of the CDR3 is 14 residues. The V end lost 5 bases, the J end lost 1 base, and 8 bases lay between the germline ends. Germline loops: CDR1 SEHNR, CDR2 FQNEAQ (reference sequence). The CDR3 nucleotides read TGTGCCAGCAGCATACAGGGAACTAATGAAAAACTGTTTTTT. It is translated as CASSIQGTNEKLFF.

CDR3 nucleotide sequence: TGCGCCAGCACCCCAACTGAAGAGAGGGTACGACAGCCCCAGCATTTT. Translating it yields CASTPTEERVRQPQHF. The rearrangement uses TRBV10-1 and TRBJ1-5; the D is unclear. CDR1 is WNHNN, CDR2 SYGVQD, per germline (reference sequence). Trimming pared 7 bases from V and 7 bases from J, leaving 23 bases between. The CDR3 contains 16 residues.

This rearrangement joins TRBV10-3 to TRBJ1-5; 7 bases line up with TRBD1. Germline assignment: CDR1 ENHRY and CDR2 SYGVKD. V shed 6 bases, J shed 0 bases, and the junction held 8 bases outside the gene matches. The CDR3 totals 16 residues. The CDR3 region is CAIRGDSRDSNQPQHF. Written as DNA, the CDR3 is TGTGCCATCAGGGGGGACAGCCGGGATAGCAATCAGCCCCAGCATTTT.

Only one count was recorded for this clone. The chain joins TRBV5-1 to TRBJ1-2; 9 nucleotides line up with TRBD1. CDR3 length: 18 residues. V gave up 6 bases and J gave up 2 bases; unmatched junction bases: 17. Germline CDR1 reads SGHRS; CDR2 reads YFSETQ. The CDR3 reads CASTQGTGIRSRNYGYTF. CDR3 nucleotide sequence: TGCGCCAGCACCCAAGGGACAGGGATACGATCAAGAAACTATGGCTACACCTTC.

The chain couples TRBV27 to TRBJ2-1; TRBD2 agrees at 9 bases. CDR3 size: 14 residues. Germline lookup yields CDR1 MNHEY and CDR2 SMNVEV (reference sequence). The trim removed 10 bases at V and 10 bases at J, leaving 14 bases unmatched. The CDR3 spells CATRPLAGVWEQFF. DNA for the CDR3: TGTGCCACCCGTCCTTTAGCGGGAGTATGGGAGCAGTTCTTC.

The chain links TRBV18 to TRBJ2-7, with D possibly TRBD1 on 5 matching bases. The CDR3 contains 16 residues. Trimming pared 6 bases from V and 2 bases from J, leaving 20 bases between. Germline V lookup: CDR1 KGHSH, CDR2 LQKENI. The CDR3 coding sequence is TGTGCCAGCTCGCGACAGCCCCCCCAGAGCACCTACGAGCAGTACTTC. Its translation: CASSRQPPQSTYEQYF.

The chain combines TRBV6-5 with TRBJ1-6, with TRBD1 identical over 7 bases. The CDR3 sequence is 15 residues long. V lost 8 bases and J lost 8; bases outside the gene matches: 12. Germline V gene lookup returns CDR1 MNHEY and CDR2 SVGAGI. The chain's CDR3 is CASLGQLRADSPLHF. DNA of the CDR3: TGTGCCAGCTTGGGACAGCTCCGTGCGGATTCACCCCTCCACTTT.

This clone was found once. This chain connects TRBV18 to TRBJ1-2; D unclear. The CDR3 spans 14 residues. The V gene lost 1 base and the J gene lost 2 bases, with 8 bases spanning the gap. The germline gives CDR1 KGHSH, CDR2 LQKENI. This CDR3 reads CASSPQTENYGYTF. The CDR3 bases are TGTGCCAGCTCACCACAGACGGAGAACTATGGCTACACCTTC.

This chain connects TRBV6-5 to TRBJ2-1; possible D gene TRBD2, 5 bases. This CDR3 is built from 13 residues. V was pared by 5 bases and J by 8 bases, with 13 bases between. Germline CDR1 reads MNHEY; CDR2 reads SVGAGI. The CDR3 spells CASSTPLGDEQFF. The DNA of the CDR3 is TGTGCCAGCAGTACGCCTCTCGGGGATGAGCAGTTCTTC.

The chain recombines TRBV19 with TRBJ1-1, with 8 bases aligning to TRBD1. J gave up 1 base and V 8 bases, and 6 bases lay outside the gene matches. The CDR3 length is 14 residues. From germline, CDR1 is LNHDA and CDR2 SQIVND (reference sequence). CDR3 sequence: CASRRGRGNTEAFF. CDR3 DNA: TGTGCCAGTCGCAGGGGGCGCGGGAACACTGAAGCTTTCTTT.

The chain uses TRBV18 and TRBJ1-5; 8 nucleotides align to TRBD1. Trimming took 3 bases from V and 0 from J; bases not matched to a gene: 1. CDR3 size: 15 residues. In germline, CDR1 is KGHSH, CDR2 LQKENI. For the CDR3, the DNA is TGTGCCAGCTCACCGGACAGGGCTAGCAATCAGCCCCAGCATTTT. Residues: CASSPDRASNQPQHF.

V is TRBV19 and J is TRBJ1-5; D gene ambiguous. V was cut by 6 bases and J by 5 bases, with 11 bases left in between. Germline-derived CDR1 and CDR2 are LNHDA and SQIVND (reference sequence). The CDR3 is 13 amino acids. In nucleotides, the CDR3 is TGTGCCAGTAGGATAAGTCGCGATCAGCCCCAGCATTTT. Its protein is CASRISRDQPQHF.

In regard to this clone: Within the sample, other DNA sequences also encode this same CDR3. CDR3: CSVRTATNEKLFF. Here the CDR3 DNA reads TGCAGCGTCCGGACAGCAACTAATGAAAAACTGTTTTTT. The V call is TRBV29-1, the J call TRBJ1-4; D is perhaps TRBD1 (6 bases). The CDR3 sequence is 13 residues long. Germline V gene lookup returns CDR1 SQVTM and CDR2 ANQGSEA. Trimming removed 6 bases from V and 0 bases from J, with 8 bases in between.

The chain uses TRBV14 and TRBJ1-2, with D possibly being TRBD1 (6 bases). Trimming took off 1 base at V and 2 bases at J, with 11 bases between the two ends. Germline-derived CDR1 and CDR2 are SGHDN and FVKESK. This CDR3 spans 15 amino acids. CDR3 nucleotides: TGTGCCAGCAGCCAAGTAACAGGGTGGAACTATGGCTACACCTTC. Translating it yields CASSQVTGWNYGYTF.

This sequence joins TRBV19 and TRBJ2-1; 10 bases are a match to TRBD2. From germline, CDR1 is LNHDA and CDR2 SQIVND (reference sequence). The J segment lost 7 bases and the V segment lost 1 base, leaving 7 bases of the junction unmatched. The CDR3 extends over 16 amino acids. In DNA form, the CDR3 reads TGTGCCAGTAGTATAGCCAGCGGGAGGGTCCTGAATGAGCAGTTCTTC. It specifies CASSIASGRVLNEQFF.

This chain uses TRBV19 with TRBJ2-1, with 8 bases matching TRBD2. After removal of 3 bases from V and 0 bases from J, the junction contained 4 bases not matched to a gene. CDR1 and CDR2 (germline): LNHDA, SQIVND (reference sequence). The CDR3 contains 16 residues. The CDR3 is CASSITGTSSYNEQFF. CDR3 in DNA: TGTGCCAGTAGTATTACCGGGACTAGCTCCTACAATGAGCAGTTCTTC.

V gene TRBV3-1 (or the pseudogene TRBV3-2) combines with J gene TRBJ1-1; unclear D gene. CDR1 is LGHDT, CDR2 YNNKEL, per germline (reference sequence). Trimming pared 4 bases from V and 1 base from J, leaving 10 bases between. CDR3 size: 14 residues. Here the CDR3 reads CASSRVGGNTEAFF. The CDR3 DNA follows: TGTGCCAGCAGCCGGGTAGGAGGGAACACTGAAGCTTTCTTT.

This clone appeared once. The chain links TRBV19 to TRBJ2-3; 11 nucleotides agree with TRBD2. Germline V gives CDR1 LNHDA, CDR2 SQIVND (reference sequence). J lost 1 base, V lost 0 bases, and 0 bases had no gene match. CDR3 length: 16 residues. The CDR3 nucleotides read TGTGCCAGTAGTATAGAGACTAGCGGGGGCACAGATACGCAGTATTTT. Translation: CASSIETSGGTDTQYF.